The entry below describes one TCR beta chain. This record comes from a study of cytomegalovirus exposure and HLA in healthy donors. Germline-derived CDR1 and CDR2 are SGHRS and YFSETQ. V lost 4 bases, J lost 3 bases, and 9 bases stayed unmatched. The CDR3 has 16 amino acids. PCR primers comprised 60 Vbeta and 13 Jbeta primers. Using immunoSEQ multiplex PCR, the repertoire was profiled, and TCRdb retains in-frame clones only, with some absent. This sample has around 170,000 clones, with approximately 81% found just once. This sequence was found in a man in his fifties in good health and CMV-seropositive. The rearrangement links TRBV5-1 to TRBJ2-1; 8 nucleotides match TRBD2. The sample consisted of PBMCs. CDR3 sequence: CASSPGLAGFYNEQFF. CDR3 DNA sequence: TGCGCCAGCAGCCCGGGGCTAGCGGGCTTCTACAATGAGCAGTTCTTC.